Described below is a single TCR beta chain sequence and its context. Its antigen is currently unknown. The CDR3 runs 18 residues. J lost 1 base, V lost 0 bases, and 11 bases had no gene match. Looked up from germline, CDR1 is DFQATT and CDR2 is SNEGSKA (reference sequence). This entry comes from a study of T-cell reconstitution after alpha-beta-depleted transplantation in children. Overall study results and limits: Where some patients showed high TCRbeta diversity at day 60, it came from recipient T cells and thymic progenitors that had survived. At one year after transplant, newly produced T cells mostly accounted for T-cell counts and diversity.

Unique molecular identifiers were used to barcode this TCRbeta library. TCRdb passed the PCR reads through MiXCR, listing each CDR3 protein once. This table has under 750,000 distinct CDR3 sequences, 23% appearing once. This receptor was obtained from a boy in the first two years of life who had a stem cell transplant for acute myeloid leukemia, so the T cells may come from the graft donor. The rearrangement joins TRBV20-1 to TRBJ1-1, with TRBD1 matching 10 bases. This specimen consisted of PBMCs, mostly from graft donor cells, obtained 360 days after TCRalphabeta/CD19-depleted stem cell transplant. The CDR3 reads CSARDDSGTGARNTEAFF. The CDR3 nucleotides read TGCAGTGCTAGAGATGACTCCGGGACAGGGGCGCGGAACACTGAAGCTTTCTTT.